Included here is one T cell receptor (beta chain) sequence, with context. The limits of the CDR3 on the DNA are not certain, so only TCRdb's listed CDR3 is given. TCRdb's table, derived via immunoSEQ multiplex PCR, lists solely in-frame clones and lacks some. Here the sample spans roughly 2 million clones, roughly 94% being singletons. It was into CD45RA+ naive and CD45RA-negative memory subsets that the CD4+ cells were split. This entry is derived from a study of shared clonotypes between healthy human individuals. From its first to its last residue, the CDR3 has 16 amino acids. CDR1 and CDR2 (germline): GTSNPN, SVGIG (reference sequence).

This sequence joins TRBV30 and TRBJ2-7; the table's TRBD2 call for D was not verified on the DNA. The sequencing sample was made of naive CD4+ T cells sorted from blood. The subset here: CD45RA+ positively selected. This receptor was obtained from a man aged 18 to 29 in good health. The CDR3 loop is CAWRSTSGPGLYQQYF.